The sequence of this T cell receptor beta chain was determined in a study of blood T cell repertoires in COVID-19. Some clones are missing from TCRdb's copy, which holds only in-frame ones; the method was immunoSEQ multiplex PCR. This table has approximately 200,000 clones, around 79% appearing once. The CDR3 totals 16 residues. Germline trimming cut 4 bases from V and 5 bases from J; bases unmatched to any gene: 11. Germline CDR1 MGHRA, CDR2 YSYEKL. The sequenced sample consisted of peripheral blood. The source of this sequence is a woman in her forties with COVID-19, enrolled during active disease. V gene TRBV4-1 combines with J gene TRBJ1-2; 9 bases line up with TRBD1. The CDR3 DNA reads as TGCGCCAGCAGCCTCGAGAACAGGGGGCGGGGGTATGGCTACACCTTC. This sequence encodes CASSLENRGRGYGYTF.